This TCR beta chain was sequenced for a study of shared clonotypes between healthy human individuals. Study-wide results and limits: Memory subsets generally showed smaller estimated richness than naive subsets did. Few donors limited the genetic and exposure-history diversity represented.

The donors, all of them Caucasian adults, lived in Nashville, Tennessee. Points on this clone: Its antigen is unknown.

Assay execution took place at the deep level. Method: immunoSEQ multiplex PCR; TCRdb's copy keeps in-frame clones and lacks some. The repertoire holds 2,500,000 or so clones, with more than 80% as singletons. This CDR3 contains 13 residues. V dropped 1 base and J dropped 6 bases, with 7 bases sitting between them. The germline CDR1 and CDR2 sequences are WSHSY and SAAADI. The chain couples TRBV10-2 to TRBJ2-4; no firm D call. This clonotype was obtained from a man between 18 and 29 years old in good health. What was sequenced was naive CD4+ T cells sorted from blood. Subset meaning: CD45RA+ positively selected. The CDR3 DNA is TGCGCCAGCAGTGAGTTCATGGGAAACATTCAGTACTTC. Its translation: CASSEFMGNIQYF.